This T cell receptor beta chain was sequenced in a study of OX40 agonist ivuxolimab in advanced cancers. Baseline, cycle 4 day 1, and cycle 7 day 1 were the blood sampling points. Trimming took off 5 bases at V and 13 bases at J, with 9 bases between the two ends. Per the germline V gene, CDR1 is SQVTM and CDR2 is ANQGSEA. The CDR3 runs to 9 residues. Repertoires were generated with immunoSEQ multiplex PCR, while TCRdb's copy carries only in-frame clones and drops some. The data contain fewer than 85,000 clones, roughly nine tenths of them singletons. The sequences come from CD4+ or CD8+ T cells sorted from blood, collected in a trial of the OX40 agonist ivuxolimab. The chain uses TRBV29-1 and TRBJ2-1, with a weak D call TRBD2 (5 bases). The source of this sequence is an adult with an advanced solid tumor such as melanoma, head and neck, liver or kidney cancer. The CDR3 here is CSVPGVQFF. Written as DNA, the CDR3 is TGCAGCGTTCCCGGGGTTCAGTTCTTC.